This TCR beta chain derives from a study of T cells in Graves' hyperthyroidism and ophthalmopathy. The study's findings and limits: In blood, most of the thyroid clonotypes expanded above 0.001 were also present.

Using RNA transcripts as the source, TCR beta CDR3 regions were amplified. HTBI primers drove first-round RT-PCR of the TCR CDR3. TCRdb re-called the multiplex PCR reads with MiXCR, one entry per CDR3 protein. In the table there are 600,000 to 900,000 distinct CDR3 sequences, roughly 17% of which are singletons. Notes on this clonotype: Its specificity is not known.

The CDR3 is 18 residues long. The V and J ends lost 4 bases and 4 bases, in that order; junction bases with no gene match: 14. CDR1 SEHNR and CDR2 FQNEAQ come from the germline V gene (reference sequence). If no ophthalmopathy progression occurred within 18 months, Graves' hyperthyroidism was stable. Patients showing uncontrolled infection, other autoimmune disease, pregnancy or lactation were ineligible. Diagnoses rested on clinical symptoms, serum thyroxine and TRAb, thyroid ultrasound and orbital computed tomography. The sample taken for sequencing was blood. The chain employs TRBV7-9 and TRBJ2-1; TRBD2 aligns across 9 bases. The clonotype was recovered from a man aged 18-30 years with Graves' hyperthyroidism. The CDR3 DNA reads TGTGCCAGCAGCTCTTTTTTTGGTAGCGGGAGTCGATACAATGAGCAGTTCTTC. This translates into CASSSFFGSGSRYNEQFF.